This paragraph covers one T cell receptor beta chain sequence. Its target is unknown. This CDR3 is built from 13 residues. Between the trimmed V and J ends, which lost 2 bases and 9 bases, there was a span of 12 bases. The germline V gene encodes CDR1 SGHDT and CDR2 YYEEEE. Healthy HIV-negative adults without recent acute infections or vaccinations served as donors. Only Caucasian adults living in Nashville, Tennessee made up the donor group. This record comes from a study of shared clonotypes between healthy human individuals. Only in-frame clones appear in the TCRdb table, and some are missing; sequencing was by immunoSEQ multiplex PCR. This sample has millions of clones; roughly 96% occur once, and the top ten carry about 0.13%. Findings of the study overall: Sampling included only blood; tissue repertoires likely differ.

The specimen sequenced was naive CD4+ T cells sorted from blood. Subset here: CD45RA+ positively selected. The clonotype was recovered from a man between 18 and 35 years old in good health. J is TRBJ1-3 and V is TRBV5-6; perhaps TRBD1 as D (6 bases). The CDR3 region is CASSFRGEGTIYF. DNA for the CDR3: TGTGCCAGCAGCTTCAGGGGCGAAGGCACCATATATTTT.